These 6 T cell receptor beta chains were all obtained from the same sample, sequenced in a study of beta chain features in type 1 diabetes. Study-wide findings and caveats: People with Type 1 diabetes carried modestly yet significantly shorter TCRB CDR3s in all four CD4+ subsets.

Antigen specificity for these receptors is unknown. Of the isolated RNA, all was reverse transcribed, and so the sequenced material was expressed TCRB transcripts. Data came from immunoSEQ multiplex PCR; TCRdb stores just in-frame clones and leaves some out. Of 200,000 to 250,000 clones detected, approximately 14% appear once; the ten largest clones hold approximately 0.018%. The sample was naive CD4+ T cells from blood. The receptors were gathered from a man aged 25-40 years with type 1 diabetes.

A few counts support this clone. The chain couples TRBV7-9 to TRBJ2-2, with 10 nucleotides matching TRBD1. Germline CDR1 reads SEHNR; CDR2 reads FQNEAQ (reference sequence). The CDR3 is 16 amino acids. The V segment lost 5 bases and the J segment 2 bases; nucleotides outside the gene matches: 5. As DNA, the CDR3 is TGTGCCAGCAGCCCGGGACAGGGGCTTAACACCGGGGAGCTGTTTTTT. Its protein product is CASSPGQGLNTGELFF.

Turning to this clone: A junction boundary mismatches the germline segment, possibly from a read error. The chain employs TRBV5-1 and TRBJ1-6; TRBD1 is a possible D gene (5 bases). Germline V gene data show CDR1 as SGHRS and CDR2 as YFSETQ. The CDR3 has 15 amino acids. The CDR3, as DNA: TGTGCCAGCAGCTTGGGTCCAGGGTCGAATTCACCCCTCCACTTT. Protein product: CASSLGPGSNSPLHF.

There are a few counts of this clone. The rearrangement links TRBV6-5 to TRBJ2-7; D perhaps matches TRBD1 (5 bases). Germline-derived CDR1 and CDR2 are MNHEY and SVGAGI. V lost 6 bases and J lost 1, with 10 bases in between. There are 13 residues in the CDR3. CDR3 protein: CASRAGPSYEQYF. The CDR3, as DNA: TGTGCCAGCAGGGCAGGGCCTTCCTACGAGCAGTACTTC.

The chain uses TRBV27 and TRBJ2-7; 10 nucleotides line up with TRBD1. The CDR3 loop spans 16 amino acids. Germline assignment: CDR1 MNHEY and CDR2 SMNVEV (reference sequence). Trimming took 4 bases from V and 2 from J; bases not matched to a gene: 8. In nucleotides, the CDR3 is TGTGCCAGCAGTTCTTTCTGGGACAGGGGCCCCTACGAGCAGTACTTC. Amino acid sequence: CASSSFWDRGPYEQYF.

This clone was seen only a few times. This chain links TRBV6-6 with TRBJ2-7; D is uncertain. Germline V gives CDR1 MNHNY, CDR2 SVGAGI (reference sequence). The CDR3 has 14 amino acids. Trimming cost V 0 bases and J 7 bases, with 13 bases left between them. The CDR3 DNA reads TGTGCCAGCAGTTACTCGCGCGGATTTCTGGAGCAGTACTTC. Its protein is CASSYSRGFLEQYF.

The V gene is TRBV30, the J gene TRBJ1-2; 8 nucleotides align to TRBD1. The CDR3 is made up of 14 amino acids. Germline V gene data show CDR1 as GTSNPN and CDR2 as SVGIG (reference sequence). V lost 2 bases, J lost 8 bases, and 10 bases stayed unmatched. CDR3 sequence reads: CAWSPRTGFGGYTF. CDR3 nucleotide sequence: TGTGCCTGGAGTCCCAGGACAGGGTTTGGGGGCTACACCTTC. Variable domain in full (rest from reference TRBV30 and TRBJ1-2): SQTIHQWPATLVQPVGSPLSLECTVEGTSNPNLYWYRQAAGRGLQLLFYSVGIGQISSEVPQNLSASRPQDRQFILSSKKLLLSDSGFYLCAWSPRTGFGGYTFGSGTRLTVV.